The next 15 T cell receptor beta chains were all read from a single sample in a study of blood T cell dynamics during melanoma immunotherapy. Time point specified: week 3, after first cycle of checkpoint inhibitor. Repertoires were generated with immunoSEQ multiplex PCR, while TCRdb's copy carries only in-frame clones and drops some. Among 25,000 to 30,000 clones, approximately 80% were seen once, and the ten largest hold 10%. Sequenced here: blood, sampled from a patient treated with checkpoint blockade. The receptors originated from a human donor with melanoma.

The chain employs TRBV19 and TRBJ1-1; D remains ambiguous. Deletions cut 4 bases from V and 0 bases from J, with 3 bases between. CDR1 and CDR2 (germline): LNHDA, SQIVND (reference sequence). CDR3 length: 12 residues. CDR3 in amino acids: CASSRVNTEAFF. In DNA, the CDR3 is TGTGCCAGTAGTAGAGTGAACACTGAAGCTTTCTTT.

This clone was counted between two and nine times. This chain uses TRBV27 with TRBJ1-2; tentative D call: TRBD1 (5 bases). The V end was cut by 6 bases, the J end by 2 bases, with 10 bases between. CDR1 MNHEY and CDR2 SMNVEV come from the germline V gene (reference sequence). CDR3 length: 13 residues. In DNA, the CDR3 is TGTGCCAGCAGCTCCTGGGGCAACTATGGCTACACCTTC. This codes for CASSSWGNYGYTF.

The V call is TRBV7-2, the J call TRBJ1-1, with D possibly matching TRBD1 (5 bases). V lost 3 bases to trimming and J lost 1 base, with 9 bases between them. This CDR3 region has 14 residues. CDR1 SGHTA and CDR2 FQGNSA come from the germline V gene. CDR3 DNA: TGTGCCAGCAGCTTGGGACCGCAGAACACTGAAGCTTTCTTT. Encoded protein: CASSLGPQNTEAFF.

The gene calls are TRBV2 and TRBJ1-5; TRBD1 matches 8 bases. CDR3 length: 13 residues. Germline CDR1 SNHLY, CDR2 FYNNEI. The ends lost 5 bases at V and 4 bases at J; junction bases unmatched: 1. This CDR3 is CASSRDRNQPQHF. The CDR3 bases are TGTGCCAGCAGTAGGGACAGGAATCAGCCCCAGCATTTT.

J is TRBJ2-7 and V is TRBV25-1; D might be TRBD2 (6 bases). Germline lookup yields CDR1 MGHDK and CDR2 SYGVNS. With 6 bases removed from V and 7 bases from J, the gap between germline ends came to 10 bases. The CDR3 extends over 11 amino acids. The DNA for the CDR3 is TGTGCCAGCAGCCGCGGAGGGGAGCAGTACTTC. It yields the protein CASSRGGEQYF.

The chain couples TRBV9 to TRBJ2-3; TRBD2 aligns across 8 bases. Germline V gives CDR1 SGDLS, CDR2 YYNGEE. With 4 bases clipped from V and 0 bases from J, the junction kept 16 bases outside the gene matches. CDR3 length equals 19 residues. In DNA, the CDR3 is TGTGCCAGCAGCCCCCGGATAGCTGGCGGGGGGACTAGCACAGATACGCAGTATTTT. This encodes CASSPRIAGGGTSTDTQYF.

V usage is TRBV6-1 and J usage is TRBJ1-4, with TRBD1 matching over 8 bases. CDR1 MNHNS and CDR2 SASEGT come from the germline V gene. Trimming took 6 bases from V and 8 from J; bases not matched to a gene: 8. This CDR3 is built from 14 residues. This chain's CDR3 is CASRTGTGWEKLFF. DNA of the CDR3: TGTGCCAGCAGGACCGGGACAGGTTGGGAAAAACTGTTTTTT.

The chain has TRBV7-9 and TRBJ2-3; possibly TRBD1 or TRBD2 for D (6 bases each). Trimming removed 5 bases from V and 4 bases from J, with 28 bases in between. From germline, CDR1 is SEHNR and CDR2 FQNEAQ (reference sequence). The CDR3 length is 19 residues. CDR3 sequence (DNA): TGTGCCAGCAGCACCCTCGGTCCCCGGGGGCCCCCTGGGGCAGATACGCAGTATTTT. Protein: CASSTLGPRGPPGADTQYF.

This chain links TRBV10-3 with TRBJ2-5, with D perhaps TRBD2 (6 bases). This CDR3 has 17 residues. Trimming stripped 6 bases from V and 2 bases from J, with 22 bases between. CDR1 is ENHRY and CDR2 is SYGVKD in the germline V gene. The CDR3 region has the DNA TGTGCCATCAGGCCCGACAGTAGCGGCCGATATCAAGAGACCCAGTACTTC. Its protein is CAIRPDSSGRYQETQYF.

In regard to this clone: Mismatch with germline at one junction end may stem from a read error. The gene calls are TRBV7-7 and TRBJ1-1, with 7 bases aligning to TRBD1. Germline V gene sequence: CDR1 SSHAT, CDR2 FNYEAQ (reference sequence). The CDR3 has 13 amino acids. The CDR3 sequence is CASSRGENTEAFF. CDR3 DNA: TGTGCTAGCAGCAGGGGGGAAAACACTGAAGCTTTCTTT.

A single count supports this clone. V gene TRBV7-2 combines with J gene TRBJ2-1; a weak D match, TRBD2 (6 bases). CDR1 is SGHTA, CDR2 FQGNSA, per germline. The ends were cut back, 2 bases at V and 5 bases at J, with 22 bases in the middle. The CDR3 is made up of 18 amino acids. CDR3 loop: CASSLRAEASGSNNEQFF. The CDR3 DNA reads TGTGCCAGCAGCTTAAGGGCTGAGGCGAGCGGGTCCAACAATGAGCAGTTCTTC.

This chain uses TRBV5-6 with TRBJ2-3, with a weak D call TRBD1 (6 bases). The CDR3 consists of 14 residues. Per germline, CDR1 SGHDT and CDR2 YYEEEE. Trimming cost V 4 bases and J 1 base, with 10 bases left between them. CDR3 protein: CASSISGGTDTQYF. CDR3 nucleotide sequence: TGTGCCAGCAGCATCTCAGGGGGCACAGATACGCAGTATTTT.

V gene TRBV9 combines with J gene TRBJ2-3, with 9 bases that match TRBD2. This CDR3 has 17 amino acids. The V and J ends lost 0 bases and 4 bases, in that order; junction bases with no gene match: 9. The V gene's germline CDR1 is SGDLS and CDR2 YYNGEE. The CDR3 nucleotides are TGTGCCAGCAGCGTAGTACCTAGCGGGAAGGGCGCAGATACGCAGTATTTT. This gives the protein CASSVVPSGKGADTQYF.

This sequence joins TRBV29-1 and TRBJ2-3; D gene unclear. The CDR3 runs to 11 residues. The V and J ends lost 5 bases and 6 bases respectively, with 9 bases between them. Germline lookup yields CDR1 SQVTM and CDR2 ANQGSEA. CDR3 bases: TGCAGCGTTACCACTATCGATACGCAGTATTTT. Translation: CSVTTIDTQYF.

This clone was observed once. V gene TRBV19 combines with J gene TRBJ1-1, with 10 bases aligning to TRBD1. This CDR3 comprises 17 residues. The V gene's germline CDR1 is LNHDA and CDR2 SQIVND (reference sequence). With 3 bases clipped from V and 0 bases from J, the junction kept 7 bases outside the gene matches. DNA of the CDR3: TGTGCCAGTAGTATGGACAGGGGGAAGATAATGAACACTGAAGCTTTCTTT. This encodes CASSMDRGKIMNTEAFF. Full variable domain (missing parts from reference TRBV19 and TRBJ1-1): DGGITQSPKYLFRKEGQNVTLSCEQNLNHDAMYWYRQDPGQGLRLIYYSQIVNDFQKGDIAEGYSVSREKKESFPLTVTSAQKNPTAFYLCASSMDRGKIMNTEAFFGQGTRLTVV.